Following are 22 T cell receptor beta chains from one sample sequenced in a study of OX40 agonist ivuxolimab in advanced cancers. Assay used: immunoSEQ multiplex PCR; TCRdb lists only in-frame clones, some missing. Of tens of thousands of clones listed, about 93% are singletons. This sample comprised CD4+ or CD8+ T cells sorted from blood, obtained in a trial of the OX40 agonist ivuxolimab. The receptors shown here come from an adult with an advanced solid tumor such as melanoma, head and neck, liver or kidney cancer.

The rearrangement uses TRBV5-4 and TRBJ2-1; 7 bases fit TRBD1. The CDR3 contains 14 residues. Losses at the gene ends were 3 bases for V and 9 bases for J; bases not matched to a gene: 9. CDR1 is SGHNT and CDR2 is YYREEE in the germline V gene (reference sequence). The CDR3 nucleotides are TGTGCCAGCAGCTCCGTAATACAGGGGCCTGAGCAGTTCTTC. This gives the protein CASSSVIQGPEQFF. The complete variable domain, with remaining parts taken from reference TRBV5-4 and TRBJ2-1, reads ETGVTQSPTHLIKTRGQQVTLRCSSQSGHNTVSWYQQALGQGPQFIFQYYREEENGRGNFPPRFSGLQFPNYSSELNVNALELDDSALYLCASSSVIQGPEQFFGPGTRLTVL.

This clone was observed once. The chain is built from TRBV4-1 and TRBJ2-7; no definite D call. V shed 1 base and J shed 7 bases, with 8 bases lying between them. The CDR3 has 12 residues. From germline, CDR1 is MGHRA and CDR2 YSYEKL. Written as DNA, the CDR3 is TGCGCCAGCAGCCAAGTGGTGGGAGAGCAGTACTTC. Translating it yields CASSQVVGEQYF.

This clone was detected only once. The chain links TRBV6-5 to TRBJ2-7; no clear D gene. Trimming removed 4 bases from V and 0 bases from J, with 10 bases in between. Per the germline V gene, CDR1 is MNHEY and CDR2 is SVGAGI. This CDR3 spans 14 amino acids. CDR3 protein: CASSSQIASYEQYF. In DNA form, the CDR3 reads TGTGCCAGCAGTTCCCAGATCGCCTCCTACGAGCAGTACTTC.

The V gene is TRBV7-2, the J gene TRBJ1-2; TRBD1 matches 8 bases. The CDR3 sequence is 15 residues long. The J segment lost 5 bases and the V segment lost 1 base, leaving 6 bases of the junction unmatched. Germline loops: CDR1 SGHTA, CDR2 FQGNSA. The CDR3 region has the DNA TGTGCCAGCAGCTTAGTCAGGACAGGGAGATATGGCTACACCTTC. Its protein is CASSLVRTGRYGYTF.

The chain links TRBV4-3 to TRBJ2-7, with a tentative D call TRBD2 (7 bases). The germline gives CDR1 LGHNA, CDR2 YSLEER. Trimming removed 0 bases from V and 5 bases from J, with 20 bases in between. The CDR3 is made up of 17 amino acids. CDR3 nucleotide sequence: TGCGCCAGCAGCCAAGATCGGAGTTCGGGGGGCATGGACGAGCAGTACTTC. Translation gives CASSQDRSSGGMDEQYF.

The chain has TRBV15 and TRBJ1-1; D remains unclear. This CDR3 is 17 amino acids long. Germline assignment: CDR1 LNHNV and CDR2 YYDKDF (reference sequence). Trimming pared 0 bases from V and 4 bases from J, leaving 18 bases between. The CDR3 here is CATSRDKEEPSVTEAFF. CDR3 nucleotide sequence: TGTGCCACCAGCAGAGATAAGGAGGAACCTTCCGTCACTGAAGCTTTCTTT.

The chain uses TRBV9 and TRBJ2-7; no firm D call. The V end lost 3 bases, the J end lost 1 base, and 17 bases lay between the germline ends. Germline V gene lookup returns CDR1 SGDLS and CDR2 YYNGEE. The CDR3 is 16 amino acids. The CDR3 reads CASSALVGAGSYEQYF. Written as DNA, the CDR3 is TGTGCCAGCAGCGCTCTGGTTGGAGCCGGATCCTACGAGCAGTACTTC.

The rearrangement joins TRBV28 to TRBJ2-7; 8 bases match TRBD1. The germline CDR1 and CDR2 sequences are MDHEN and SYDVKM. The CDR3 runs to 12 residues. The ends lost 8 bases at V and 5 bases at J; junction bases unmatched: 5. The CDR3 here is CASHDRGHEQYF. CDR3 DNA sequence: TGTGCCAGCCATGACAGGGGCCACGAGCAGTACTTC.

The chain is built from TRBV19 and TRBJ2-7, with D uncertain. V shed 1 base and J shed 6 bases, with 13 bases lying between them. Germline assignment: CDR1 LNHDA and CDR2 SQIVND (reference sequence). CDR3 length equals 14 residues. The CDR3 region is CASSIGLSPIEQYF. As DNA, the CDR3 is TGTGCCAGTAGTATAGGCCTCTCCCCTATCGAGCAGTACTTC.

The genes are TRBV7-6 and TRBJ2-5, with 13 nucleotides matching TRBD2. V was clipped by 4 bases and J by 4 bases; unmatched bases: 3. The CDR3 is 15 amino acids. Germline V gene sequence: CDR1 SGHVS, CDR2 FNYEAQ. The chain's CDR3 is CASSSGLAGRETQYF. CDR3 nucleotides: TGTGCCAGCAGCTCGGGACTAGCGGGAAGAGAGACCCAGTACTTC. Supplemented by reference TRBV7-6 and TRBJ2-5, the full variable domain reads GAGVSQSPRYKVTKRGQDVALRCDPISGHVSLYWYRQALGQGPEFLTYFNYEAQQDKSGLPNDRFSAERPEGSISTLTIQRTEQRDSAMYRCASSSGLAGRETQYFGPGTRLLVL.

The V and J genes are TRBV5-1 and TRBJ2-3; maybe TRBD2 (5 bases). Germline V gene lookup returns CDR1 SGHRS and CDR2 YFSETQ. Trimming shortened V by 5 bases and J by 6 bases, and 10 bases separated the two germline ends. The CDR3 runs to 12 residues. CDR3: CASRAGGDTQYF. CDR3 in DNA: TGCGCCAGCAGGGCCGGCGGGGATACGCAGTATTTT.

The CDR3 region is CASSVVLDRDDTEAFF. The CDR3, as DNA: TGTGCCAGCAGCGTAGTTCTCGACAGGGATGACACTGAAGCTTTCTTT. The chain couples TRBV9 to TRBJ1-1; 7 nucleotides align to TRBD1. After removal of 0 bases from V and 3 bases from J, the junction contained 8 bases not matched to a gene. Germline V gene data show CDR1 as SGDLS and CDR2 as YYNGEE. The CDR3 spans 16 residues.

The chain couples TRBV5-6 to TRBJ1-6, with D tentatively TRBD1 (6 bases). The V end lost 0 bases, the J end lost 8 bases, and 12 bases lay between the germline ends. The germline V gene has CDR1 SGHDT and CDR2 YYEEEE. The CDR3 loop spans 15 amino acids. The CDR3 DNA reads as TGTGCCAGCAGCTTGGGGGGGGCTCAGCATTCACCCCTCCACTTT. This sequence encodes CASSLGGAQHSPLHF.

This clone appeared a few times. This chain uses TRBV4-1 with TRBJ1-1; no definite D call. CDR1 MGHRA and CDR2 YSYEKL come from the germline V gene. Trimming left V 3 bases short and J 3 bases short, with 14 bases between. The CDR3 is 15 amino acids. The CDR3 loop is CASSHLGVRDTEAFF. As DNA, the CDR3 is TGCGCCAGCAGCCACCTGGGAGTTCGGGACACTGAAGCTTTCTTT.

The chain has TRBV7-9 and TRBJ2-1; 13 bases align to TRBD2. The V gene end was trimmed by 2 bases and the J gene end by 5 bases; junction bases not matched to a gene: 3. This CDR3 comprises 16 residues. Germline CDR1 is SEHNR and CDR2 is FQNEAQ (reference sequence). This chain's CDR3 is CASSLIGTSGNNEQFF. The CDR3 DNA follows: TGTGCCAGCAGCTTAATTGGGACTAGCGGGAACAATGAGCAGTTCTTC. Full variable domain (outside the CDR3, taken from reference TRBV7-9 and TRBJ2-1): DTGVSQNPRHKITKRGQNVTFRCDPISEHNRLYWYRQTLGQGPEFLTYFQNEAQLEKSRLLSDRFSAERPKGSFSTLEIQRTEQGDSAMYLCASSLIGTSGNNEQFFGPGTRLTVL.

This clone appeared once. This chain joins TRBV27 and TRBJ2-7; D not resolved. This CDR3 region has 13 residues. CDR1 is MNHEY and CDR2 is SMNVEV in the germline V gene (reference sequence). V lost 3 bases and J lost 3, with 9 bases in between. The CDR3, as DNA: TGTGCCAGCAGTTTTGGCTATGGCTACGAGCAGTACTTC. Amino acids: CASSFGYGYEQYF.

J is TRBJ1-3 and V is TRBV9; weak D call: TRBD1 (6 bases). Germline V gene lookup returns CDR1 SGDLS and CDR2 YYNGEE. The CDR3 totals 14 residues. Trimming cost V 0 bases and J 5 bases, with 9 bases left between them. The DNA for the CDR3 is TGTGCCAGCAGCGTAGAGGACAGCAGAAACACCATATATTTT. It specifies CASSVEDSRNTIYF.

This chain uses TRBV28 with TRBJ2-7, with TRBD2 as a possible D gene (5 bases). CDR1 and CDR2 (germline): MDHEN, SYDVKM. V lost 5 bases, J lost 2 bases, and 13 bases lay in between. CDR3 length equals 14 residues. CDR3 residues: CASSKDSATYEQYF. In DNA, the CDR3 is TGTGCCAGCAGTAAGGACTCAGCTACCTACGAGCAGTACTTC.

As concerns this clone: The same CDR3 arises from other DNA sequences in this sample as well. J is TRBJ2-7 and V is TRBV6-5; D is ambiguous. This CDR3 has 13 residues. Trimming shortened V by 6 bases and J by 0 bases, and 9 bases separated the two germline ends. Germline lookup yields CDR1 MNHEY and CDR2 SVGAGI. The CDR3 coding sequence is TGTGCCAGCAGCCCCGACTTCTCCTACGAGCAGTACTTC. Its protein is CASSPDFSYEQYF.

V usage is TRBV7-8 and J usage is TRBJ2-6, with D perhaps TRBD2 (6 bases). Germline V gene data show CDR1 as SGHVS and CDR2 as FQNEAQ. CDR3 size: 19 residues. V gave up 2 bases and J gave up 0 bases, with 17 bases separating them. CDR3 protein: CASSLSSAGPLSGANVLTF. As DNA, the CDR3 is TGTGCCAGCAGCTTATCTTCGGCGGGGCCCCTCTCTGGGGCCAACGTCCTGACTTTC.

This chain links TRBV6-5 with TRBJ1-1; 7 nucleotides align to TRBD1. Germline values: CDR1 MNHEY, CDR2 SVGAGI. This CDR3 has 14 residues. V lost 6 bases, J lost 4 bases, and 8 bases stayed unmatched. CDR3 residues: CASSQPHRGTEAFF. The CDR3 DNA sequence: TGTGCCAGCAGCCAACCTCACAGGGGCACTGAAGCTTTCTTT.

The J gene is TRBJ1-5, the V gene TRBV6-6; 7 bases line up with TRBD1. The CDR3 contains 15 residues. Germline lookup yields CDR1 MNHNY and CDR2 SVGAGI (reference sequence). V lost 8 bases, J lost 2 bases, and 9 bases stayed unmatched. The CDR3 sequence: CASGFPGGGNQPQHF. The CDR3 coding sequence is TGTGCCAGCGGGTTCCCAGGGGGAGGCAATCAGCCCCAGCATTTT.